The 17 T cell receptor beta chains in this list originate from one sample, sequenced in a study of blood T cells in healthy people across ages. For the second PCR, which ran for 7 to 11 cycles, a sample-barcoded 5' primer and a J-beta primer mix were used. TCRdb passed the 5' RACE reads through MiXCR, listing each CDR3 protein once. The profile shows hundreds of thousands of distinct CDR3 sequences, 40% to 50% of them singletons. The sample comprised blood. Receptors originate from a man aged 55-75 years in good health.

The gene calls are TRBV2 and TRBJ2-3; D is possibly TRBD2 (6 bases). V shed 7 bases and J shed 8 bases, with 13 bases lying between them. Germline CDR1 and CDR2: SNHLY and FYNNEI. The CDR3 spans 12 residues. The CDR3 reads CASTQGLGTQYF. In DNA form, the CDR3 reads TGTGCCAGCACCCAGGGACTGGGTACGCAGTATTTT.

The genes are TRBV12-3 or TRBV12-4 and TRBJ2-1; 13 positions match TRBD2. J was trimmed by 7 bases and V by 6 bases; bases with no gene match: 6. The CDR3 has 15 amino acids. The CDR3 DNA follows: TGTGCCAGCAGGCGGACTAGCGGGGGATCAAATGAGCAGTTCTTC. Amino acids: CASRRTSGGSNEQFF.

This chain links TRBV30 with TRBJ2-7; D might be TRBD1 (5 bases). V lost 4 bases and J 10 bases, leaving 38 bases between the germline ends. Per the germline V gene, CDR1 is GTSNPN and CDR2 is SVGIG (reference sequence). This CDR3 contains 19 residues. In DNA form, the CDR3 reads TGTGCCTGGACCATAAGGGGCCGACATGTTCTAGGGTATGAGTCGGAACAGTACTTC. Translation: CAWTIRGRHVLGYESEQYF.

The genes are TRBV27 and TRBJ2-7; unclear D gene. The CDR3 totals 16 residues. V lost 2 bases and J 0 bases, leaving 14 bases between the germline ends. Germline V gene data show CDR1 as MNHEY and CDR2 as SMNVEV (reference sequence). The DNA for the CDR3 is TGTGCCAGCAGTTTAGGCCAGAAAACAAGCTCCTACGAGCAGTACTTC. The encoded protein is CASSLGQKTSSYEQYF.

The chain couples TRBV4-1 to TRBJ2-1; no clear D. Between the trimmed V and J ends, which lost 1 base and 13 bases, there was a span of 26 bases. Germline CDR1 reads MGHRA; CDR2 reads YSYEKL. The CDR3 extends over 17 amino acids. CDR3 nucleotide sequence: TGCGCCAGCAGCCAAGCCGTAGGTGGAACCTACCAAGAGACCCAGTTCTTC. Protein product: CASSQAVGGTYQETQFF.

This clonotype was seen only a few times. The chain has TRBV5-1 and TRBJ1-5, with a tentative D call TRBD1 (5 bases). From germline, CDR1 is SGHRS and CDR2 YFSETQ. This CDR3 is 13 amino acids long. V lost 4 bases and J 4 bases, leaving 9 bases between the germline ends. The CDR3 sequence is CASSRDENQPQHF. As DNA, the CDR3 is TGCGCCAGCAGCAGGGACGAGAATCAGCCCCAGCATTTT.

This clonotype is a singleton in its sample. The CDR3 region has the DNA TGCGCCAGCAGCTTGGCCGGACAGGGGGTTTTCGACTACACCTTC. Translation gives CASSLAGQGVFDYTF. The V gene is TRBV5-1, the J gene TRBJ1-2, with TRBD1 matching over 10 bases. Per the germline V gene, CDR1 is SGHRS and CDR2 is YFSETQ. Losses at the gene ends were 0 bases for V and 10 bases for J; bases not matched to a gene: 9. The CDR3 has 15 amino acids. The entire variable domain, with the rest obtained from reference TRBV5-1 and TRBJ1-2, is as follows: KAGVTQTPRYLIKTRGQQVTLSCSPISGHRSVSWYQQTPGQGLQFLFEYFSETQRNKGNFPGRFSGRQFSNSRSEMNVSTLELGDSALYLCASSLAGQGVFDYTFGSGTRLTVV.

V and J are TRBV27 and TRBJ1-5; 8 bases map to TRBD1. The CDR3 spans 16 residues. Germline V gene lookup returns CDR1 MNHEY and CDR2 SMNVEV (reference sequence). The V gene end was trimmed by 5 bases and the J gene end by 2 bases; junction bases not matched to a gene: 8. This chain's CDR3 is CASSTGQGNRNQPQHF. CDR3 nucleotide sequence: TGTGCCAGCAGTACCGGACAGGGCAACCGCAATCAGCCCCAGCATTTT.

The chain carries TRBV4-2 and TRBJ2-1; the D gene could be TRBD1 or TRBD2 (5 bases each). The CDR3 is 12 residues long. Trimming stripped 0 bases from V and 8 bases from J, with 5 bases between. Germline V gene sequence: CDR1 LGHNA, CDR2 YNFKEQ. CDR3 protein: CASSQEGDEQFF. The DNA for the CDR3 is TGTGCCAGCAGCCAAGAGGGGGATGAGCAGTTCTTC.

The sample holds a few counts of this clonotype. V gene TRBV7-9 combines with J gene TRBJ1-1, with TRBD1 matching over 7 bases. V lost 0 bases, J lost 0 bases, and 7 bases stayed unmatched. The CDR3 runs 17 residues. From germline, CDR1 is SEHNR and CDR2 FQNEAQ (reference sequence). The CDR3: CASSLAPTGKLNTEAFF. The CDR3 nucleotides read TGTGCCAGCAGCTTAGCTCCGACAGGGAAGCTGAACACTGAAGCTTTCTTT.

The table lists this clonotype with a few counts. The CDR3 protein is CASSYSGTGHYEQYF. The CDR3 DNA reads as TGTGCCAGCAGTTACTCTGGGACAGGGCACTACGAGCAGTACTTC. The rearrangement links TRBV6-2 or TRBV6-3 to TRBJ2-7, with 9 nucleotides matching TRBD1. The germline V gene has CDR1 MNHEY and CDR2 SVGEGT. V lost 0 bases, J lost 3 bases, and 3 bases stayed unmatched. This CDR3 has 15 residues.

This chain links TRBV10-2 with TRBJ1-2, with TRBD1 as a possible D gene (5 bases). CDR1 and CDR2 (germline): WSHSY, SAAADI. The CDR3 is made up of 14 amino acids. With 11 bases removed from V and 0 bases from J, the gap between germline ends came to 16 bases. The CDR3 loop reads CASGQGLTNYGYTF. The CDR3 nucleotides are TGCGCCTCTGGGCAGGGACTAACTAACTATGGCTACACCTTC.

This clonotype was recorded at least ten times. This CDR3 reads CSVDPTAGTISGETQYF. In DNA, the CDR3 is TGCAGCGTCGACCCTACGGCCGGGACAATCAGCGGAGAGACCCAGTACTTC. The V and J genes are TRBV29-1 and TRBJ2-5; D perhaps matches TRBD1 (6 bases). Trimming left V 6 bases short and J 4 bases short, with 27 bases between. Germline assignment: CDR1 SQVTM and CDR2 ANQGSEA. The CDR3 covers 17 residues.

The gene calls are TRBV9 and TRBJ1-2, with D maybe TRBD1 (5 bases). CDR3 length: 14 residues. Germline CDR1 is SGDLS and CDR2 is YYNGEE. V lost 0 bases and J lost 5, with 11 bases in between. The DNA for the CDR3 is TGTGCCAGCAGCGTAGGGGGTGGGGGGTATGGCTACACCTTC. Protein sequence: CASSVGGGGYGYTF.

This clonotype has just a few counts. This sequence joins TRBV10-3 and TRBJ1-4, with D uncertain. This CDR3 has 14 residues. CDR1 and CDR2 from the germline V gene are ENHRY and SYGVKD. Trimming pared 5 bases from V and 6 bases from J, leaving 13 bases between. The CDR3 reads CAISPGYLDEKLFF. DNA of the CDR3: TGTGCCATCAGTCCCGGTTATTTAGATGAAAAACTGTTTTTT.

The V and J genes are TRBV20-1 and TRBJ1-6; D unresolved. The CDR3 loop spans 16 amino acids. V lost 1 base to trimming and J lost 0 bases, with 10 bases between them. CDR1 is DFQATT, CDR2 SNEGSKA, per germline (reference sequence). The CDR3 bases are TGCAGTGCTAGAGTAGGCCAGAGCTCCTATAATTCACCCCTCCACTTT. Its translation is CSARVGQSSYNSPLHF.

Comments on this clonotype: A much larger clone lies a single base off, so this may be a read error. The chain couples TRBV11-3 to TRBJ2-1; D is undetermined. The ends were cut back, 4 bases at V and 10 bases at J, with 8 bases in the middle. Germline V gene sequence: CDR1 SGHNT, CDR2 YENEEA. The CDR3 extends over 11 amino acids. CDR3 sequence (DNA): TGTGCCAGCAGCTCTGACTCGGAGCAGTTCTTC. As protein: CASSSDSEQFF.